Listed below are T cell receptor beta chains from one sample, sequenced in a study of cytotoxic CD8 clonotypes in ibrutinib-treated CLL. Clones were read by immunoSEQ multiplex PCR, and TCRdb kept only the in-frame ones, dropping some. The sample has about 130,000 clones, roughly three quarters seen once. The sample consisted of PBMCs, taken after 12 months of ibrutinib treatment. All receptors come from a human donor with chronic lymphocytic leukemia. Each CDR3 is given with its conserved first and last residue. Clone sizes are given selectively: once, few, many, or a class where the clone is expanded.

TRBJ1-3	TRBV29-1	.	12	CSGQGSGNTIYF
TRBJ2-3	TRBV6-5	.	15	CASSYSAGTTDTQYF
TRBJ1-1	TRBV11-2	.	15	CASSPLRERDTEAFF
TRBJ2-3	TRBV9	.	16	CASSPQGALRTDTQYF
TRBJ2-3	TRBV5-4	.	17	CASSLAPSTSSTDTQYF
TRBJ2-5	TRBV7-2	.	17	CASSSPGLAGGGETQYF
TRBJ2-5	TRBV4-3	.	14	CASSQGQVQETQYF
TRBJ2-1	TRBV15	.	17	CATSSRPQREFYNEQFF
TRBJ1-2	TRBV5-6	.	17	CASSFAPGASGPYGYTF
TRBJ1-3	TRBV9	.	15	CASSVEISSGNTIYF
TRBJ1-1	TRBV18	.	13	CASSPLPNTEAFF
TRBJ2-1	TRBV30	.	13	CARRQAPYNEQFF
TRBJ2-5	TRBV2	.	15	CASNPAGQGFETQYF
TRBJ2-5	TRBV5-1	.	13	CASSLVGGETQYF
TRBJ2-3	TRBV7-2	.	17	CASSLIVSGGGTDTQYF
TRBJ2-7	TRBV20-1	.	11	CSASVPYEQYF
TRBJ1-4	TRBV30	.	12	CAWRKDSEKLFF
TRBJ2-5	TRBV9	.	14	CASSPPSGQETQYF
TRBJ2-7	TRBV28	.	14	CASSWQQGHHEQYF
TRBJ2-7	TRBV9	.	14	CASSVRWEFNEQYF
TRBJ2-4	TRBV5-1	.	16	CASSLAAGAAKNIQYF
TRBJ2-2	TRBV4-1	.	16	CASSQGGASGAGELFF
TRBJ2-7	TRBV6-5	.	13	CASSRDTPHEQYF
TRBJ2-2	TRBV9	.	13	CASSVTGTGELFF
TRBJ2-3	TRBV30	.	15	CAWSYGGSRTDTQYF
TRBJ2-7	TRBV29-1	.	14	CSVEFQVNPYEQYF
TRBJ2-1	TRBV15	.	15	CATSLGLAGHNEQFF
TRBJ2-7	TRBV2	.	14	CASSNPGQGYEQYF
TRBJ1-2	TRBV7-9	.	15	CASSRVEGNNYGYTF
TRBJ1-1	TRBV9	once	15	CASSVDASLYTEAFF
TRBJ2-7	TRBV19	.	15	CASSAATSGSYEQYF
TRBJ2-7	TRBV19	few	11	CASRYASEQYF
TRBJ2-6	TRBV27	once	14	CASSLSFGANVLTF
TRBJ2-7	TRBV18	.	15	CASSHAEGRAYEQYF
TRBJ1-5	TRBV9	.	15	CASSVGGSPNQPQHF
TRBJ2-2	TRBV5-4	.	15	CASSFPGHDTGELFF
TRBJ2-7	TRBV29-1	.	14	CSASLSGIDYEQYF
TRBJ2-3	TRBV28	.	14	CASSLTSHLGAQYF
TRBJ2-3	TRBV7-2	.	15	CASSEGQGRTDTQYF
TRBJ2-7	TRBV28	.	13	CASSPTTSYEQYF
TRBJ2-7	TRBV2	.	13	CASPGQGADEQYF
TRBJ2-7	TRBV4-3	once	20	CASSRGPGLAGRLPAYEQYF
TRBJ1-2	TRBV19	few	15	CASSILVPGDRGYTF
TRBJ2-3	TRBV4-2	few	16	CASSQVWETLRNTQYF
TRBJ2-1	TRBV19	.	15	CASSIGAGVGAEQFF
TRBJ2-3	TRBV11-1	.	12	CASSLTLDTQYF
TRBJ1-3	TRBV7-9	few	15	CASSFSTFSGNTIYF
TRBJ2-3	TRBV7-2	.	15	CASSPQVGGADTQYF
TRBJ1-2	TRBV15	.	16	CATSREKTVGIYGYTF
TRBJ1-2	TRBV30	.	12	CAWSVGLDGYTF
TRBJ2-7	TRBV6-5	.	13	CASTPLLADEQYF
TRBJ2-1	TRBV4-3	.	15	CASSQGTSGRNEQFF
TRBJ1-2	TRBV30	.	12	CAWSKGNYGYTF